This T cell receptor (beta chain) was documented in a study of T-cell memory formation after mild COVID-19. V lost 2 bases and J 4 bases, leaving 15 bases between the germline ends. This CDR3 has 15 amino acids. Germline CDR1 LGHNA, CDR2 YSLEER. This clonotype was seen a handful of times. No antigen is known for it. In TCRdb, the 5' RACE reads were re-called with MiXCR into one record per CDR3 protein. Found here are 44,000 or so distinct CDR3 sequences, roughly 9.8% of them singletons; the top ten hold approximately 12%. Study-wide findings and caveats: Cross-reactive memory seemingly joined, as some responding clones were found in pre-infection memory. Contracting CD4+ clones sat mainly in CM and EM; CD8+ in EMRA.

The chain employs TRBV4-3 and TRBJ2-7, with D perhaps matching TRBD1 (5 bases). Input material: PBMCs or a T cell subset sorted from them (not recorded which). The sequence derives from an adult woman who had mild COVID-19 (a few samples of this study predate the infection). Cell type and time point are not known. Here the CDR3 reads CASSQRREAAYEQYF. CDR3 nucleotide sequence: TGCGCCAGCAGCCAACGCAGGGAAGCTGCGTACGAGCAGTACTTC.